This entry describes one T cell receptor (beta chain). The antigen is undetermined. The junction departs from germline at one end; a sequencing error may be responsible. Donors were ostensibly healthy at sampling, although undocumented immune exposures were probable. Germline CDR1 SEHNR, CDR2 FQNEAQ (reference sequence). The CDR3 is 12 amino acids. The source of the sample is a study of cytomegalovirus exposure and HLA in healthy donors. Overall study: When 350 to 400 donors were genotyped, 81% of them were found to fall in the Caucasian-associated ancestry cluster. General study results and limits: Several of the most significant clusters appeared linked to common viral pathogens, based on a later analysis.

The PCR had 60 Vbeta and 13 Jbeta primers. The protocol was immunoSEQ multiplex PCR, while the TCRdb copy is restricted to in-frame clones and leaves out a portion. The table includes around 150,000 clones, approximately 76% detected once. This sequence joins TRBV7-9 and TRBJ2-5; no definite D call. Sequencing was done on a sample of PBMCs. The clonotype originates from a man in his 60s in good health and CMV-seronegative. In nucleotides, the CDR3 is TGTTCCAGCAGCTCAATCGGAGAGACCCAGTACTTC. It encodes CSSSSIGETQYF.